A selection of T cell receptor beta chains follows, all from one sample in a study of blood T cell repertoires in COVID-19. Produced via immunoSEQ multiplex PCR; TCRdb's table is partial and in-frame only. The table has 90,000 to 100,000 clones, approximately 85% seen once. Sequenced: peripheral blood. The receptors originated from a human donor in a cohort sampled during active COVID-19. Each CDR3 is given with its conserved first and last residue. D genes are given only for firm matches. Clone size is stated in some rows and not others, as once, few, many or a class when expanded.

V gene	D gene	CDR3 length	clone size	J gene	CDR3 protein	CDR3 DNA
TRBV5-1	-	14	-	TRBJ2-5	CASSLAFGEETQYF	TGCGCCAGCAGCTTGGCCTTTGGGGAGGAGACCCAGTACTTC
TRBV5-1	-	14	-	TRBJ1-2	CAGSLGRTTYGYTF	TGCGCCGGCAGCTTGGGACGGACAACCTATGGCTACACCTTC
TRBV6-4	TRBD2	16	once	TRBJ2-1	CATLPRREGLYNEQFF	TGTGCCACTTTACCACGGCGGGAGGGCCTCTACAATGAGCAGTTCTTC
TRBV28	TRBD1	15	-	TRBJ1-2	CASSDMGQGGAGYTF	TGTGCCAGCAGTGACATGGGACAGGGGGGGGCGGGCTACACCTTC
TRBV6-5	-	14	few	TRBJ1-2	CASRLPGHNYGYTF	TGTGCCAGCAGACTACCAGGGCATAACTATGGCTACACCTTC
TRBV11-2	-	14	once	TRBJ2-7	CASSFVVTGYEQYF	TGTGCCAGCAGCTTCGTAGTGACAGGCTACGAGCAGTACTTC
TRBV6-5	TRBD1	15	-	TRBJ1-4	CASSDQGALGEKLFF	TGTGCCAGCAGCGATCAGGGGGCGCTTGGGGAAAAACTGTTTTTT
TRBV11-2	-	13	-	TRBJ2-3	CASSRDPRGTQYF	TGTGCCAGCAGCCGCGACCCCAGGGGTACGCAGTATTTT
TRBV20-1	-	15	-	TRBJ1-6	CSASASQIYNSPLHF	TGCAGTGCTAGTGCGTCGCAGATTTATAATTCACCCCTCCACTTT
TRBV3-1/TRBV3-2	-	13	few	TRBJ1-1	CASSQGAGTEAFF	TGTGCCAGCAGCCAAGGGGCGGGAACTGAAGCTTTCTTT
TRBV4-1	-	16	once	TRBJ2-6	CASSQAGSSGANVLTF	TGCGCCAGCAGCCAGGCAGGTAGCTCTGGGGCCAACGTCCTGACTTTC